The clone carrying this T cell receptor (beta chain) was picked up one time. The data are from a study of T cell changes during pregnancy in multiple sclerosis. Profiling relied on immunoSEQ multiplex PCR, and the TCRdb table lists in-frame clones only, not all of them. The table records some 24,000 clones, roughly 86% of them present only once. The CDR3 has 17 residues. Germline CDR1 MNHEY, CDR2 SMNVEV (reference sequence). The V gene end was trimmed by 3 bases and the J gene end by 4 bases; junction bases not matched to a gene: 8. V is TRBV27 and J is TRBJ2-2, with 10 bases matching TRBD1. The clonotype comes from a female donor in good health, enrolled as a control in a pregnancy study. The source material was CD4+ T cells from peripheral blood mononuclear cells, sampled in the second trimester of pregnancy. DNA of the CDR3: TGTGCCAGCAGTTTCCCGACAGGGGGCGGCGTCACCGGGGAGCTGTTTTTT. Its translation: CASSFPTGGGVTGELFF.